The 10 T cell receptor beta chains below all came from one sample that was sequenced in a study of T cells in Graves' hyperthyroidism and ophthalmopathy. Amplified TCR beta CDR3 regions came from RNA transcripts. The primer set for the first-round RT-PCR of the TCR CDR3 was HTBI. One entry per CDR3 protein, called by TCRdb with MiXCR from the multiplex PCR reads. The sample lists under 750,000 distinct CDR3 sequences, around a sixth occurring once. Sequencing was performed on blood. Source of these receptors: a woman aged 50 to 60 with Graves' hyperthyroidism that later progressed to Graves' ophthalmopathy.

This clonotype was recorded at least ten times. The CDR3 DNA is TGCGCCAGCAGACCTGACGCAATAATTAATGAGCAGTTCTTC. Amino acid sequence: CASRPDAIINEQFF. This chain connects TRBV5-1 to TRBJ2-1; the D is unclear. The germline V and J ends were trimmed by 5 bases and 7 bases, with 16 bases remaining between them. There are 14 residues in the CDR3. Germline values: CDR1 SGHRS, CDR2 YFSETQ.

In its sample, this clonotype was seen many times. This CDR3 reads CASSPLHNTEAFF. CDR3 coding DNA: TGTGCCAGCTCCCCGTTACATAACACTGAAGCTTTCTTT. The chain employs TRBV18 and TRBJ1-1; no reliable D call. Germline V CDR1 and CDR2: KGHSH, LQKENI. The germline V and J ends were trimmed by 6 bases and 2 bases, with 10 bases remaining between them. This CDR3 is built from 13 residues.

This chain joins TRBV4-3 and TRBJ2-2; possible D gene TRBD2, 6 bases. V gave up 4 bases and J gave up 0 bases, with 18 bases separating them. The CDR3 covers 18 residues. Germline V CDR1 and CDR2: LGHNA, YSLEER. The CDR3 spells CASSLKWEAGSNTGELFF. CDR3 DNA: TGCGCCAGCAGCCTCAAATGGGAGGCAGGCTCGAACACCGGGGAGCTGTTTTTT.

This clonotype has ten or more counts. This chain links TRBV5-1 with TRBJ2-2; 8 positions agree with TRBD1. V was clipped by 4 bases and J by 5 bases; unmatched bases: 13. This CDR3 contains 17 residues. Germline lookup yields CDR1 SGHRS and CDR2 YFSETQ. CDR3 in amino acids: CASSPHPTGEFTGELFF. In DNA form, the CDR3 reads TGCGCCAGCAGCCCCCATCCGACAGGGGAGTTTACCGGGGAGCTGTTTTTT.

This clonotype was counted many times. The chain recombines TRBV7-3 with TRBJ1-1, with a weak D call TRBD1 (6 bases). V was pared by 0 bases and J by 5 bases, with 13 bases between. The germline gives CDR1 SGHTA, CDR2 FQGTGA. The length of the CDR3 is 15 residues. The CDR3 DNA reads TGTGCCAGCAGCTTAACGGGCAGGGGCTGGACTGAAGCTTTCTTT. Its translation: CASSLTGRGWTEAFF.

This chain joins TRBV6-1 and TRBJ1-4; tentatively, D is TRBD1 (6 bases). The length of the CDR3 is 14 residues. The V gene's germline CDR1 is MNHNS and CDR2 SASEGT. With 6 bases removed from V and 4 bases from J, the gap between germline ends came to 12 bases. The CDR3 nucleotides are TGTGCCAGCAGGAACAGGGATTTTAATGAAAAACTGTTTTTT. As protein: CASRNRDFNEKLFF.

About this clonotype itself: This may be a read error, as it is one base from a much larger clone. The chain is built from TRBV3-1 and TRBJ1-5; the D is unclear. The germline V gene encodes CDR1 LGHDT and CDR2 YNNKEL (reference sequence). This CDR3 spans 15 amino acids. The CDR3 coding sequence is TGTACCAGCAGCACCGACTCTCTCGCGGGTCAGCCCCAGCATTTT. Residues: CTSSTDSLAGQPQHF.

This clonotype has ten or more counts. The chain recombines TRBV18 with TRBJ1-6; 9 bases are a match to TRBD1. The CDR3 length is 14 residues. Germline V gene lookup returns CDR1 KGHSH and CDR2 LQKENI. V shed 3 bases, J shed 6 bases, and the junction held 0 bases outside the gene matches. CDR3 protein: CASSPGQGNSPLHF. In DNA form, the CDR3 reads TGTGCCAGCTCACCGGGACAGGGTAATTCACCCCTCCACTTT.

In its sample, this clonotype was seen many times. The rearrangement uses TRBV30 and TRBJ1-2; 7 bases fit TRBD1. Germline V gene lookup returns CDR1 GTSNPN and CDR2 SVGIG (reference sequence). The CDR3 sequence is 13 residues long. J gave up 8 bases and V 2 bases, and 8 bases lay outside the gene matches. This CDR3 reads CAWSPRDSLGYTF. In nucleotides, the CDR3 is TGTGCCTGGAGTCCGAGGGACAGTCTGGGCTACACCTTC.

As DNA, the CDR3 is TGTGCCAGCAGCTGGGACAGTCGGACCGGGGAGCTGTTTTTT. Amino acids: CASSWDSRTGELFF. The chain recombines TRBV12-3 or TRBV12-4 with TRBJ2-2; TRBD1 matches at 7 bases. CDR3 length: 14 residues. Trimming cost V 6 bases and J 5 bases; bases outside gene matches: 6.